This is a list of T cell receptor beta chains from one sample in a study of beta chain features in type 1 diabetes. TCRdb keeps only in-frame clones here, not all; method: immunoSEQ multiplex PCR. The sample carries 300,000 or so clones, 13% recorded once. The sample was naive CD4+ T cells from blood. These TCRs come from a woman between 18 and 30 years old with type 1 diabetes. Each CDR3 is given with its conserved first and last residue. D genes are given only for firm matches. For some rows the clone size is stated as once, few or many, or as a class when expanded; others skip it.

D gene,V gene,clone size,J gene,CDR3 DNA,CDR3 protein
.,TRBV18,.,TRBJ1-5,TGTGCCAGCTCACCTGACAGAAGCAATCAGCCCCAGCATTTT,CASSPDRSNQPQHF
TRBD2,TRBV5-4,few,TRBJ2-3,TGTGCCAGCAGCAAGGAGGCGGGAGGGACTGGAAATACGCAGTATTTT,CASSKEAGGTGNTQYF
.,TRBV27,.,TRBJ1-5,TGTGCCAGCAAGCGGGTTTGGGGCAATCAGCCCCAGCATTTT,CASKRVWGNQPQHF
.,TRBV29-1,few,TRBJ1-1,TGCAGCGTTGAAAGACGGCTGGGGGGTGAAGCTTTCTTT,CSVERRLGGEAFF
.,TRBV30,.,TRBJ1-3,TGTGCCTGGAGTGCGATGGACTGGAGCTCTGGAAACACCATATATTTT,CAWSAMDWSSGNTIYF
.,TRBV28,few,TRBJ2-3,TGTGCCAGCAGTACCCGACTAGAGGCAGATACGCAGTATTTT,CASSTRLEADTQYF
.,TRBV7-2,few,TRBJ2-3,TGTGCCAGCAGCCCCAATCAGGCAGATACGCAGTATTTT,CASSPNQADTQYF
.,TRBV11-2,few,TRBJ2-5,TGTGCCAGCAGCTTAGGGGGGATAGGAGGGCCCGGCGAGACCCAGTACTTC,CASSLGGIGGPGETQYF
.,TRBV29-1,many,TRBJ1-3,TGCAGCGTTGTCGAGGTCTCTGGAAACACCATATATTTT,CSVVEVSGNTIYF
.,TRBV7-2,few,TRBJ2-3,TGTGCCAGCAGCTCACTAAAATTGATGGGACTGAGCACAGATACGCAGTATTTT,CASSSLKLMGLSTDTQYF
.,TRBV29-1,few,TRBJ2-1,TGCAGCGTTATCCGCTATGACAATGAGCAGTTCTTC,CSVIRYDNEQFF
.,TRBV7-2,.,TRBJ2-3,TGTGCCAGCAGCTTTCGCGGCGGATCCGCAGATACGCAGTATTTT,CASSFRGGSADTQYF
.,TRBV7-7,.,TRBJ2-5,TGTGCCAGCAGCTTAGCGCCTAGAGAGACCCAGTACTTC,CASSLAPRETQYF
TRBD1,TRBV30,.,TRBJ1-4,TGTGCCTGGAGCGACGGCGGACAGGTTAATGAAAAACTGTTTTTT,CAWSDGGQVNEKLFF
.,TRBV18,few,TRBJ1-1,TGTGCCAGCTCGACGGAGGGGTCTGAAGCTTTCTTT,CASSTEGSEAFF
TRBD1,TRBV5-1,few,TRBJ2-6,TGCGCCAGCAGCGTGAAGGGGGCAGAAAGGTCCCCTACTGCCTCTGGGGCCAACGTCCTGACTTTC,CASSVKGAERSPTASGANVLTF
TRBD2,TRBV6-5,.,TRBJ2-2,TGTGCCAGCAGTTTCGGACTAGGAAACACCGGGGAGCTGTTTTTT,CASSFGLGNTGELFF
TRBD2,TRBV5-1,few,TRBJ2-1,TGCGCCAGCAGCCTCGCCCTTCTAGCGGGAGGGGGTGAGCAGTTCTTC,CASSLALLAGGGEQFF
TRBD2,TRBV19,few,TRBJ2-1,TGTGCCAGTAGTATAGCCACTAGCGGGCTACAACCACACAATGAGCAGTTCTTC,CASSIATSGLQPHNEQFF
TRBD1,TRBV5-4,few,TRBJ2-2,TGTGCCAGCTCACGGGACAGGGCGTCCGGGGAGCTGTTTTTT,CASSRDRASGELFF
.,TRBV4-3,few,TRBJ2-1,TGCGCCAGCAGCGGAGCGGGTTGGGGACCTGGTAATGAGCAGTTCTTC,CASSGAGWGPGNEQFF
.,TRBV18,few,TRBJ1-2,TGTGCCAGCTCACCAGCCGGGGGGCCAGGGAACTATGGCTACACCTTC,CASSPAGGPGNYGYTF
.,TRBV23-1,few,TRBJ1-2,TGCGCCAGCAGTTGGTGGGGGGGGGCGAGCGGCTACACCTTC,CASSWWGGASGYTF
.,TRBV29-1,.,TRBJ2-5,TGCAGCGTTGAGGGGGGTACTGGGACCCAGTACTTC,CSVEGGTGTQYF
TRBD2,TRBV7-9,.,TRBJ2-4,TGTGCCAGCACCGCAGGGACTAGCGGGACCAAAAACATTCAGTACTTC,CASTAGTSGTKNIQYF
TRBD1,TRBV27,.,TRBJ1-1,TGTGCCAGCAGACCCTTAGACAGGGAGCTTGAAGCTTTCTTT,CASRPLDRELEAFF
.,TRBV7-2,few,TRBJ1-4,TGTGCCAGCAGCTCTCAGAGGGAGGAGAGAGGAAAACTGTTTTTT,CASSSQREERGKLFF
.,TRBV15,few,TRBJ2-1,TGTGCCACCAGCAGGGCCAGCGATGAGCAGTTCTTC,CATSRASDEQFF
TRBD2,TRBV10-3,.,TRBJ2-1,TGTGCCATCAGTGTTACACTAGCGGGAGGTCGTGGTGAGCAGTTCTTC,CAISVTLAGGRGEQFF
TRBD1,TRBV19,few,TRBJ2-3,TGTGCCAGTACCGTAAGCCAAGGGGGCTTCACAGATACGCAGTATTTT,CASTVSQGGFTDTQYF
TRBD2,TRBV7-6,.,TRBJ2-3,TGTGCCAGCAGCACCTTAGCGGGAGGGCCAGATACGCAGTATTTT,CASSTLAGGPDTQYF
.,TRBV4-2,few,TRBJ2-7,TGTGCCAGCAGCCAGGGAACAGGATCTGACTACGAGCAGTACTTC,CASSQGTGSDYEQYF
TRBD1,TRBV5-1,few,TRBJ2-1,TGCGCCAGCAGCTCGTTCAGGGGGCAAGCGAGGGGATTCAATGAGCAGTTCTTC,CASSSFRGQARGFNEQFF
TRBD2,TRBV30,.,TRBJ2-5,TGTGCCGGGAGGGGGCGGGAGGGCCGAGAAGAGACCCAGTACTTC,CAGRGREGREETQYF
TRBD2,TRBV28,few,TRBJ2-7,TGTGCCAGCAGTCTACCCCTCTTGCGGGAGGGCCCCTACGAGCAGTACTTC,CASSLPLLREGPYEQYF
.,TRBV28,.,TRBJ2-3,TGTGCCAGCAGTCAGATCTCTAGCACAGATACGCAGTATTTT,CASSQISSTDTQYF
TRBD1,TRBV2,.,TRBJ1-5,TGTGCCAGCAGGGGGACAGGGCCCAATCAGCCCCAGCATTTT,CASRGTGPNQPQHF
TRBD2,TRBV9,few,TRBJ2-1,TGTGCCAGCAACCGGGGGGCGGGAGGGGCCTACAATGAGCAGTTCTTC,CASNRGAGGAYNEQFF
.,TRBV11-1,few,TRBJ2-5,TGTGCCAGCAGCCGAGGCGAAGAGACCCAGTACTTC,CASSRGEETQYF
TRBD2,TRBV14,.,TRBJ2-1,TGTGCCAGCAGCCACGGGCCGAGACTAGCGGGAAACAATGAGCAGTTCTTC,CASSHGPRLAGNNEQFF
.,TRBV7-2,few,TRBJ2-7,TGTGCCAGCGCCCGACTTTACGAGCAGTACTTC,CASARLYEQYF